The present TCR beta chain was sequenced within a study of shared T cell receptors in the human thymus. This CDR3 is 17 amino acids long. The germline V gene encodes CDR1 WNHNN and CDR2 SYGVQD (reference sequence). V lost 3 bases to trimming and J lost 6 bases; unmatched junction nucleotides: 12. Measured with immunoSEQ multiplex PCR; TCRdb has only the in-frame clones, and not every one. Here the sample spans roughly 550,000 clones, around 78% being singletons. This sample was also put to use in a study of human thymus T cells. That source reports: Corrective surgery for congenital heart defects was being performed on the healthy Finnish infants who were the donors. Resections obtained during corrective heart surgery supplied the thymus tissue. Repertoires from thymus and blood appeared to show biased V and J gene usage. Unrelated individuals had highly overlapping thymic repertoires, as reported in related research.

This receptor was identified in a boy in the first two years of life with a congenital heart defect. The material sequenced was thymocytes. This chain uses TRBV10-1 with TRBJ2-1; 9 bases align to TRBD2. This CDR3 reads CASSDVAGASPSNEQFF. CDR3 coding DNA: TGCGCCAGCAGTGATGTAGCGGGAGCCTCCCCCTCCAATGAGCAGTTCTTC.